The 8 T cell receptor beta chains below all came from one sample that was sequenced in a study of blood T cell repertoires in COVID-19. The assay was immunoSEQ multiplex PCR, and TCRdb's table has in-frame clones only and misses some. The sample includes over 200,000 clones, approximately 90% of them seen just once. Sequencing input: PBMCs or T cells enriched from blood (not recorded which). The receptors derive from a man aged 18 to 29 who had recovered from COVID-19.

This rearrangement joins TRBV3-1 (or the pseudogene TRBV3-2) to TRBJ1-1, with 7 bases lining up with TRBD1. Germline lookup yields CDR1 LGHDT and CDR2 YNNKEL (reference sequence). With 9 bases clipped from V and 4 bases from J, the junction kept 11 bases outside the gene matches. This CDR3 has 14 residues. The CDR3 is CASVRQGVSTEAFF. CDR3 in DNA: TGTGCCAGTGTTAGACAGGGAGTAAGCACTGAAGCTTTCTTT.

The gene calls are TRBV6-1 and TRBJ1-2; TRBD1 aligns across 8 bases. V was clipped by 2 bases and J by 7 bases; unmatched bases: 6. This CDR3 has 14 amino acids. Germline V gene lookup returns CDR1 MNHNS and CDR2 SASEGT. CDR3 bases: TGTGCCAGCAGTGAATTTGTCCAGGGGGCTGGCTACACCTTC. It translates to CASSEFVQGAGYTF.

This clone was recorded only once. The rearrangement uses TRBV4-1 and TRBJ1-2, with D uncertain. V lost 5 bases and J lost 0, with 13 bases in between. The CDR3 runs to 15 residues. Germline CDR1 MGHRA, CDR2 YSYEKL. The CDR3 DNA sequence: TGCGCCAGCAGCGCTCCTGAGGGAGCTAACTATGGCTACACCTTC. As protein: CASSAPEGANYGYTF.

This chain links TRBV5-8 with TRBJ2-3; TRBD1 aligns across 9 bases. Germline V CDR1 and CDR2: SGHTS, YDEGEE. The CDR3 length is 20 residues. V lost 1 base, J lost 0 bases, and 15 bases stayed unmatched. The CDR3 spells CASSLLVWLGTGSSTDTQYF. The CDR3 region has the DNA TGTGCCAGCAGCTTGCTCGTGTGGTTGGGGACAGGGTCTAGCACAGATACGCAGTATTTT.

The rearrangement joins TRBV5-4 to TRBJ2-5; 7 nucleotides line up with TRBD2. The J segment lost 5 bases and the V segment lost 4 bases, leaving 8 bases of the junction unmatched. This CDR3 is built from 14 residues. Germline V CDR1 and CDR2: SGHNT, YYREEE (reference sequence). The CDR3 region has the DNA TGTGCCAGCAGCGGCGGACTAGTTCGGGAGACCCAGTACTTC. Translated: CASSGGLVRETQYF.

This chain connects TRBV19 to TRBJ1-4; D ambiguous. The CDR3 has 14 residues. Per germline, CDR1 LNHDA and CDR2 SQIVND (reference sequence). Trimming removed 6 bases from V and 0 bases from J, with 8 bases in between. The CDR3 DNA reads TGTGCCAGTAGCGGGGTCGCAACTAATGAAAAACTGTTTTTT. Its protein product is CASSGVATNEKLFF. The full variable domain, its missing parts supplied by reference TRBV19 and TRBJ1-4, is DGGITQSPKYLFRKEGQNVTLSCEQNLNHDAMYWYRQDPGQGLRLIYYSQIVNDFQKGDIAEGYSVSREKKESFPLTVTSAQKNPTAFYLCASSGVATNEKLFFGSGTQLSVL.

The chain links TRBV2 to TRBJ1-1; 8 nucleotides align to TRBD1. The CDR3 runs 14 residues. After removal of 7 bases from V and 7 bases from J, the junction contained 11 bases not matched to a gene. Germline assignment: CDR1 SNHLY and CDR2 FYNNEI. The CDR3 bases are TGTGCCAGCAAGGGTCAGGGGGCGAGTGTTGAAGCTTTCTTT. Amino acid sequence: CASKGQGASVEAFF.

This chain joins TRBV5-8 and TRBJ1-1; 7 bases agree with TRBD1. This CDR3 spans 14 amino acids. After removal of 3 bases from V and 1 base from J, the junction contained 3 bases not matched to a gene. Germline V lookup: CDR1 SGHTS, CDR2 YDEGEE. CDR3 region: CASSSGTANTEAFF. CDR3 bases: TGTGCCAGCAGCTCCGGGACAGCGAACACTGAAGCTTTCTTT.